One sample yielded the 24 T cell receptor beta chains listed below, sequenced in a study of T cells in Graves' hyperthyroidism and ophthalmopathy. Template material for amplifying TCR beta CDR3 regions consisted of RNA transcripts. When the TCR CDR3 underwent first-round RT-PCR, the HTBI primer set was used. TCRdb ran MiXCR on the multiplex PCR reads and lists one entry per CDR3 protein. The sample lists 600,000 or so distinct CDR3 sequences, around 46% seen once, with roughly 8.2% in the top ten. The sequencing input was peripheral blood or thyroid tissue (not recorded which). These TCRs come from a woman younger than 30 with Graves' hyperthyroidism.

This chain uses TRBV2 with TRBJ1-5; D not resolved. The germline V gene encodes CDR1 SNHLY and CDR2 FYNNEI. This CDR3 has 14 amino acids. V was shortened by 5 bases and J by 3 bases, with 11 bases between the two germline ends. The DNA of the CDR3 is TGTGCCAGCAGTCCCGGGGTGTTCAATCAGCCCCAGCATTTT. It codes for CASSPGVFNQPQHF. Together with reference TRBV2 and TRBJ1-5, the CDR3 gives the full variable domain: EPEVTQTPSHQVTQMGQEVILRCVPISNHLYFYWYRQILGQKVEFLVSFYNNEISEKSEIFDDQFSVERPDGSNFTLKIRSTKLEDSAMYFCASSPGVFNQPQHFGDGTRLSIL.

This chain joins TRBV5-1 and TRBJ1-6; 8 bases map to TRBD1. The CDR3 is made up of 15 amino acids. J was trimmed by 6 bases and V by 4 bases; bases with no gene match: 6. Per the germline V gene, CDR1 is SGHRS and CDR2 is YFSETQ. The CDR3 DNA reads TGCGCCAGCAGCGGGGGGGACAGGATTAATTCACCCCTCCACTTT. Its translation: CASSGGDRINSPLHF.

V and J are TRBV11-3 and TRBJ1-3; no definite D call. V lost 6 bases, J lost 0 bases, and 6 bases lay in between. CDR1 is SGHNT and CDR2 is YENEEA in the germline V gene. The CDR3 covers 13 residues. This CDR3 is CASSDLSGNTIYF. In nucleotides, the CDR3 is TGTGCCAGCAGTGATCTCTCTGGAAACACCATATATTTT.

The V call is TRBV29-1, the J call TRBJ1-1; TRBD1 is a possible D gene (5 bases). The CDR3 loop spans 12 amino acids. Germline V gene sequence: CDR1 SQVTM, CDR2 ANQGSEA. The V gene lost 6 bases and the J gene lost 3 bases, with 11 bases spanning the gap. The CDR3 DNA is TGCAGCGTCCAACGGGACGACACTGAAGCTTTCTTT. This translates into CSVQRDDTEAFF.

Note on this clonotype: Being one base from a much bigger clone, this may be a read error. The J gene is TRBJ2-7, the V gene TRBV7-3, with D tentatively TRBD1 (6 bases). Trimming pared 9 bases from V and 2 bases from J, leaving 14 bases between. The CDR3 spans 13 residues. Per the germline V gene, CDR1 is SGHTA and CDR2 is FQGTGA. The CDR3 bases are TGTGCCAGTTCCGGGACACGGACCTACGAGCAGTACTTC. The encoded protein is CASSGTRTYEQYF.

The V and J genes are TRBV6-5 and TRBJ1-1, with D uncertain. Between the trimmed V and J ends, which lost 2 bases and 3 bases, there was a span of 13 bases. CDR3 length equals 15 residues. Germline V gene sequence: CDR1 MNHEY, CDR2 SVGAGI. The CDR3 is CASSYGGRRDTEAFF. The CDR3 DNA sequence: TGTGCCAGCAGTTACGGAGGCAGACGGGACACTGAAGCTTTCTTT.

This chain connects TRBV7-3 to TRBJ1-2; 11 nucleotides line up with TRBD1. The germline CDR1 and CDR2 sequences are SGHTA and FQGTGA. The V and J ends lost 5 bases and 6 bases, in that order; junction bases with no gene match: 11. CDR3 length: 16 amino acids. As DNA, the CDR3 is TGTGCCAGCAGCAGTCCAGGACAGGGGGCACGAGATGGCTACACCTTC. Translating it yields CASSSPGQGARDGYTF.

This clonotype appeared a few times. The chain couples TRBV2 to TRBJ2-7; 7 nucleotides align to TRBD1. Germline trimming cut 5 bases from V and 3 bases from J; bases unmatched to any gene: 7. CDR1 is SNHLY and CDR2 is FYNNEI in the germline V gene. This CDR3 is built from 14 residues. This CDR3 reads CASSLQSGGYEQYF. The CDR3 DNA reads as TGTGCCAGCAGTTTACAGTCAGGGGGCTACGAGCAGTACTTC.

The table lists this clonotype with many counts. The chain employs TRBV14 and TRBJ1-4; D is ambiguous. V dropped 4 bases and J dropped 7 bases, with 10 bases sitting between them. Germline V lookup: CDR1 SGHDN, CDR2 FVKESK. The length of the CDR3 is 13 residues. CDR3 sequence: CASSRHRGEKLFF. The CDR3 bases are TGTGCCAGCAGCCGACATAGAGGTGAAAAACTGTTTTTT.

The chain links TRBV10-2 to TRBJ1-3; D is possibly TRBD1 (5 bases). V was cut by 5 bases and J by 9 bases, with 11 bases left in between. The CDR3 is 12 amino acids. Germline V CDR1 and CDR2: WSHSY, SAAADI. The CDR3 protein is CASSYRQSTIYF. CDR3 sequence (DNA): TGCGCCAGCAGTTACCGACAGAGCACCATATATTTT.

The chain employs TRBV15 and TRBJ2-5; weak D call: TRBD2 (5 bases). V lost 1 base and J lost 2, with 8 bases in between. This CDR3 has 14 amino acids. Germline CDR1 LNHNV, CDR2 YYDKDF (reference sequence). Here the CDR3 reads CATSRGSGQETQYF. The CDR3 DNA reads as TGTGCCACCAGCAGAGGCTCGGGACAAGAGACCCAGTACTTC.

V gene TRBV29-1 combines with J gene TRBJ2-7; TRBD1 matches 9 bases. V trimming: 0 bases; J trimming: 4 bases; junction bases outside the gene matches: 4. The germline gives CDR1 SQVTM, CDR2 ANQGSEA. This CDR3 is 14 amino acids long. CDR3 bases: TGCAGCGTTGAAGAGCACAGGGGGCGATACGAGCAGTACTTC. Protein sequence: CSVEEHRGRYEQYF.

The table lists this clonotype with many counts. The chain carries TRBV29-1 and TRBJ1-1, with D tentatively TRBD1 (6 bases). V was pared by 4 bases and J by 10 bases, with 10 bases between. The V gene's germline CDR1 is SQVTM and CDR2 ANQGSEA. The CDR3 runs to 10 residues. The CDR3 here is CSVGEGGAFF. In nucleotides, the CDR3 is TGCAGCGTTGGAGAGGGGGGAGCTTTCTTT. The variable domain in full, with the rest retrieved from reference TRBV29-1 and TRBJ1-1, is SAVISQKPSRDICQRGTSLTIQCQVDSQVTMMFWYRQQPGQSLTLIATANQGSEATYESGFVIDKFPISRPNLTFSTLTVSNMSPEDSSIYLCSVGEGGAFFGQGTRLTVV.

V and J are TRBV20-1 and TRBJ1-2, with 7 bases that match TRBD1. This CDR3 is built from 11 residues. V trimming: 2 bases; J trimming: 13 bases; junction bases outside the gene matches: 7. Germline-derived CDR1 and CDR2 are DFQATT and SNEGSKA (reference sequence). The CDR3, as DNA: TGCAGTGCTAGACAGGGGGAAGGTGGCACCTTC. Translating gives CSARQGEGGTF.

This sequence joins TRBV2 and TRBJ1-2, with D perhaps matching TRBD1 (6 bases). Germline CDR1 SNHLY, CDR2 FYNNEI. The ends were cut back, 5 bases at V and 6 bases at J, with 16 bases in the middle. CDR3 length: 14 amino acids. The CDR3 spells CASSYSQGLDGYTF. The CDR3 DNA reads TGTGCCAGCAGTTATAGTCAGGGGCTCGATGGCTACACCTTC.

This clonotype was recorded at least ten times. V gene TRBV19 combines with J gene TRBJ2-7; D remains ambiguous. Germline V lookup: CDR1 LNHDA, CDR2 SQIVND (reference sequence). Trimming pared 11 bases from V and 3 bases from J, leaving 8 bases between. The CDR3 covers 10 residues. The CDR3 nucleotides read TGTGCCGGGCAGATCTACGAGCAGTACTTC. It translates to CAGQIYEQYF.

This clonotype was counted ten times or more. The chain couples TRBV7-9 to TRBJ1-4; D is ambiguous. The ends were cut back, 1 base at V and 14 bases at J, with 14 bases in the middle. The CDR3 has 13 residues. Germline V gene sequence: CDR1 SEHNR, CDR2 FQNEAQ (reference sequence). The CDR3 DNA follows: TGTGCCAGCAGCTTAGTTCGGTACCCGGTTCTGTTTTTT. Residues: CASSLVRYPVLFF.

The rearrangement joins TRBV7-2 to TRBJ1-3; D unresolved. The CDR3 extends over 15 amino acids. CDR1 is SGHTA, CDR2 FQGNSA, per germline. V lost 5 bases and J lost 2, with 13 bases in between. The CDR3 DNA reads as TGTGCCAGCAGCGATAACGAGGGAACTGGAAACACCATATATTTT. Translation: CASSDNEGTGNTIYF.

V usage is TRBV24-1 and J usage is TRBJ1-2, with D perhaps TRBD1 (5 bases). V lost 5 bases and J 8 bases, leaving 17 bases between the germline ends. Looked up from germline, CDR1 is KGHDR and CDR2 is SFDVKD. This CDR3 spans 14 amino acids. CDR3 nucleotide sequence: TGTGCCACCAGTGCCGCCCCAGGGAGTCCCGGCTACACCTTC. Residues: CATSAAPGSPGYTF.

About this clonotype itself: Germline and junction disagree at one end, which may indicate a read error. The CDR3 sequence is CATSRGVGGARDEQFF. The CDR3 nucleotides are TGTGCCACCAGCAGAGGGGTCGGGGGGGCACGGGATGAGCAGTTTTTT. The gene calls are TRBV15 and TRBJ2-2; TRBD2 agrees at 8 bases. Per the germline V gene, CDR1 is LNHNV and CDR2 is YYDKDF (reference sequence). The CDR3 is made up of 16 amino acids. The full variable domain, rest sourced from reference TRBV15 and TRBJ2-2, is DAMVIQNPRYQVTQFGKPVTLSCSQTLNHNVMYWYQQKSSQAPKLLFHYYDKDFNNEADTPDNFQSRRPNTSFCFLDIRSPGLGDTAMYLCATSRGVGGARDEQFFGEGSRLTVL.

This clonotype was observed many times. This sequence joins TRBV10-3 and TRBJ1-1; 7 nucleotides agree with TRBD1. Germline CDR1 is ENHRY and CDR2 is SYGVKD. V was pared by 10 bases and J by 6 bases, with 8 bases of the junction left unmatched. CDR3 length equals 12 residues. As DNA, the CDR3 is TGTGCCACAAGACAGGGTGATGCTGAAGCTTTCTTT. As protein: CATRQGDAEAFF.

The rearrangement links TRBV7-3 to TRBJ1-1; D gene unclear. Trimming took off 8 bases at V and 3 bases at J, with 16 bases between the two ends. CDR1 is SGHTA, CDR2 FQGTGA, per germline. CDR3 size: 14 residues. CDR3: CASSSLVGHTEAFF. The CDR3 DNA reads as TGTGCCAGCTCATCACTTGTGGGCCACACTGAAGCTTTCTTT.

This clonotype has more than one count but fewer than ten. The chain is built from TRBV7-9 and TRBJ2-7; the match to TRBD2 covers 9 bases. CDR1 SEHNR and CDR2 FQNEAQ come from the germline V gene (reference sequence). Trimming cost V 2 bases and J 2 bases; bases outside gene matches: 10. The CDR3 has 17 residues. The CDR3 loop reads CASSLLAGRGETYEQYF. CDR3 DNA: TGTGCCAGCAGCTTACTAGCGGGAAGGGGGGAGACCTACGAGCAGTACTTC.

Worth noting for this clonotype: A read error may be the cause here, since a much bigger clone is one base away. The J gene is TRBJ1-3, the V gene TRBV6-1; D is ambiguous. The CDR3 is 11 residues long. CDR1 and CDR2 from the germline V gene are MNHNS and SASEGT. This CDR3 reads CAGSKTMTIYF. In DNA form, the CDR3 reads TGTGCCGGCAGTAAGACAATGACCATATATTTT.